The clone carrying this TCR beta chain was seen only a few times. Its antigen remains unknown. Using unique molecular identifiers, the investigators prepared the TCRbeta library. Via MiXCR, TCRdb re-called the PCR reads, giving one row per CDR3 protein. The data hold roughly 74,000 distinct CDR3 sequences, with 18% observed a single time. This entry comes from a study of T-cell reconstitution after alpha-beta-depleted transplantation in children. Notes on the study in general: After transplant, at about two months, alpha-beta T cells were reportedly derived from several hundred expanded graft clones. T-cell numbers and diversity, one year after transplant, stemmed largely from T cells that were newly produced. It was surviving recipient T cells and thymic progenitors that gave some patients high TCRbeta diversity at day 60.

There are 14 residues in the CDR3. Trimming stripped 4 bases from V and 2 bases from J, with 12 bases between. CDR1 is LGHNA, CDR2 YNFKEQ, per germline. Sample: PBMCs, mostly from graft donor cells, taken 360 days after TCRalphabeta/CD19-depleted stem cell transplant. V is TRBV4-2 and J is TRBJ2-7, with D maybe TRBD1 (6 bases). The TCR was taken from a male patient under 10 years old who had a stem cell transplant for acute lymphoblastic leukemia, so the T cells may come from the graft donor. CDR3 sequence (DNA): TGTGCCAGCAGCCTTGACAGGCCCACCTACGAGCAGTACTTC. Protein sequence: CASSLDRPTYEQYF.